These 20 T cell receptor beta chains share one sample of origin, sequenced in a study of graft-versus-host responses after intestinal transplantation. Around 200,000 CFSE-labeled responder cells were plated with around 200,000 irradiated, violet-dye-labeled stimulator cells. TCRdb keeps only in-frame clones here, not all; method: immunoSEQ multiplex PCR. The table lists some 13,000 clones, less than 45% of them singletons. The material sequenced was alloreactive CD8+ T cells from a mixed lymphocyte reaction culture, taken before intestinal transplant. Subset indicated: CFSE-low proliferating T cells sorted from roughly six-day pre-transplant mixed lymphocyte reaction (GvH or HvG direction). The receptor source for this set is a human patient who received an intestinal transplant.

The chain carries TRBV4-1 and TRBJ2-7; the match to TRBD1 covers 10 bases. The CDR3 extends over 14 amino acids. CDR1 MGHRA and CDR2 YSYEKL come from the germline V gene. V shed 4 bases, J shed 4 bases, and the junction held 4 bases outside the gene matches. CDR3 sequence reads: CASSPWTGGYEQYF. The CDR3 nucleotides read TGCGCCAGCAGCCCTTGGACAGGGGGGTACGAGCAGTACTTC.

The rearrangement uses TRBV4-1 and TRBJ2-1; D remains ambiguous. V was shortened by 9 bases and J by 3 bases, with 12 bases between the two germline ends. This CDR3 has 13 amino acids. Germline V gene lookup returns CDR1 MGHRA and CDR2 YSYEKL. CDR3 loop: CASTEFGYNEQFF. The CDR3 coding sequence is TGCGCCAGTACGGAGTTCGGCTACAATGAGCAGTTCTTC.

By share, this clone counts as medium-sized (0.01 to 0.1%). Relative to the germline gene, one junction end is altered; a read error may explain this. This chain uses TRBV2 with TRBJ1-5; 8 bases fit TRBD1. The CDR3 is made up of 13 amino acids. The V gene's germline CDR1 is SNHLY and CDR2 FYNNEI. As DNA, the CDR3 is TGTGCCAGCAGTTCAGGGGGCAAGCAGCCCCAGCATTTT. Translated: CASSSGGKQPQHF.

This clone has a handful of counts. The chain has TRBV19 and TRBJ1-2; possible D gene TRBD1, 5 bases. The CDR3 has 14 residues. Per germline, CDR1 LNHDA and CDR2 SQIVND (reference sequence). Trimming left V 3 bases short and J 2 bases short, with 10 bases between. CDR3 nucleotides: TGTGCCAGTAGTATTCAGGAGGGGAACTATGGCTACACCTTC. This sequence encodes CASSIQEGNYGYTF.

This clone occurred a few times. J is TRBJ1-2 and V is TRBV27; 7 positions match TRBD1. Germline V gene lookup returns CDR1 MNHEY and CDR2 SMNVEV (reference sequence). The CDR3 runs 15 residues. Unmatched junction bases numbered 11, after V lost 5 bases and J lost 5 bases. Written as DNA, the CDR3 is TGTGCCAGCAGTCCCCTCCCTACAGGGGATTATGGCTACACCTTC. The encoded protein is CASSPLPTGDYGYTF.

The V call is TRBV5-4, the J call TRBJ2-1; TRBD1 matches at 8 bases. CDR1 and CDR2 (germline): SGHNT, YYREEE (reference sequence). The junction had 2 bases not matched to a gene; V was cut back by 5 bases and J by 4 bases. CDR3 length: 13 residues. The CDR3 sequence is CASRGDRYNEQFF. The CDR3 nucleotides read TGTGCCAGCAGGGGGGACAGGTACAATGAGCAGTTCTTC.

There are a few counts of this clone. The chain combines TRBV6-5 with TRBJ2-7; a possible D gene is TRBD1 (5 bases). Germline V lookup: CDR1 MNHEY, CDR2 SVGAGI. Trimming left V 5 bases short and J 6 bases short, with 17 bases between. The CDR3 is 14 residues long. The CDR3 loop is CASSEIQGTSEQYF. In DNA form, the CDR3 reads TGTGCCAGCAGTGAAATTCAGGGAACCTCCGAGCAGTACTTC.

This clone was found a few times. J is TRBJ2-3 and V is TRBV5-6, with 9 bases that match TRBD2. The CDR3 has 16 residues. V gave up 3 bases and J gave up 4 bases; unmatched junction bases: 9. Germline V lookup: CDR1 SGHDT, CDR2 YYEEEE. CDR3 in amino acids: CASSSPGLAVSDTQYF. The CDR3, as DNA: TGTGCCAGCAGCTCCCCGGGACTAGCCGTTTCAGATACGCAGTATTTT.

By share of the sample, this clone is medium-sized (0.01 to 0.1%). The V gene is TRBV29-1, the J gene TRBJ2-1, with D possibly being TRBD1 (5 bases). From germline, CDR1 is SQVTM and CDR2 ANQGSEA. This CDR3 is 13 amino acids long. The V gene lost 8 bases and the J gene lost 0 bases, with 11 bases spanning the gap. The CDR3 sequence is CSTTESSYNEQFF. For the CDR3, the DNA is TGCAGCACGACAGAGAGCTCCTACAATGAGCAGTTCTTC.

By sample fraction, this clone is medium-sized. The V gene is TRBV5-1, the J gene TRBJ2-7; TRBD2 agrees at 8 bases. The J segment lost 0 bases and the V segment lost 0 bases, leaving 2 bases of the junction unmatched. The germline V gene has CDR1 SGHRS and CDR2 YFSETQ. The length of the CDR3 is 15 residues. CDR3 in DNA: TGCGCCAGCAGCTTGGGCGGGGGGAGCTCCTACGAGCAGTACTTC. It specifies CASSLGGGSSYEQYF.

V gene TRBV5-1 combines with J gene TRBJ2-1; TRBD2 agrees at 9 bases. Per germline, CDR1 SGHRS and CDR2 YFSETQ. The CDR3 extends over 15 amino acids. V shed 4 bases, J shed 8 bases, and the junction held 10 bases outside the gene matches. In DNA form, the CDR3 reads TGCGCCAGCAGCACCGGGACTAGCATAGGGGATGAGCAGTTCTTC. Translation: CASSTGTSIGDEQFF.

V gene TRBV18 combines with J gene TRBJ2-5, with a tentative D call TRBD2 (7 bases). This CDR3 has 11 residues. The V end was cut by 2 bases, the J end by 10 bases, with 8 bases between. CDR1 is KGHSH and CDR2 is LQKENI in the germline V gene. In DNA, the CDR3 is TGTGCCAGCTCACCAAGGGGGGGCCAGTACTTC. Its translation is CASSPRGGQYF.

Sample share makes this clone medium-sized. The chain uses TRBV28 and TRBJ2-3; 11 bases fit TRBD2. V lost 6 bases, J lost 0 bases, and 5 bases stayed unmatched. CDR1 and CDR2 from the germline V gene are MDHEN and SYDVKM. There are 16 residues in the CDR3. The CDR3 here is CASSLLAGGSTDTQYF. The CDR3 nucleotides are TGTGCCAGCAGCCTATTAGCGGGGGGGAGCACAGATACGCAGTATTTT.

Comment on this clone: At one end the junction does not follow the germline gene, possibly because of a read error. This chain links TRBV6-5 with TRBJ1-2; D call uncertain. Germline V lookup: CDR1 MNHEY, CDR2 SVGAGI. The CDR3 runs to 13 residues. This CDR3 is CASSYYSYYGHTF. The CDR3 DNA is TGTGCCAGCAGTTACTACTCCTACTATGGCCACACCTTC.

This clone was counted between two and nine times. CDR3 nucleotide sequence: TGTGCCAGCAGTATTAATCCAGGGGGCTCTGAAGCTTTCTTT. This codes for CASSINPGGSEAFF. The V call is TRBV6-5, the J call TRBJ1-1, with 8 bases that match TRBD1. Germline loops: CDR1 MNHEY, CDR2 SVGAGI. The V gene end was trimmed by 5 bases and the J gene end by 6 bases; junction bases not matched to a gene: 8. The CDR3 is made up of 14 amino acids.

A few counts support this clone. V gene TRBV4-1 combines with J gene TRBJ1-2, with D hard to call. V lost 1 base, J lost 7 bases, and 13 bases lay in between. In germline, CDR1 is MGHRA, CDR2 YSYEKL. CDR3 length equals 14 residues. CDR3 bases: TGCGCCAGCAGCCAAGTCTATTATGTTGGTGGCTACACCTTC. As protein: CASSQVYYVGGYTF.

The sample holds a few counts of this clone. For the CDR3, the DNA is TGTGCCAGTAGTACCTTCGACGGAGCCTACGAGCAGTACTTC. This encodes CASSTFDGAYEQYF. The chain couples TRBV19 to TRBJ2-7; no clear D gene. Germline V lookup: CDR1 LNHDA, CDR2 SQIVND (reference sequence). This CDR3 has 14 amino acids. Trimming shortened V by 4 bases and J by 2 bases, and 12 bases separated the two germline ends. Full variable domain (outside the CDR3, taken from reference TRBV19 and TRBJ2-7): DGGITQSPKYLFRKEGQNVTLSCEQNLNHDAMYWYRQDPGQGLRLIYYSQIVNDFQKGDIAEGYSVSREKKESFPLTVTSAQKNPTAFYLCASSTFDGAYEQYFGPGTRLTVT.

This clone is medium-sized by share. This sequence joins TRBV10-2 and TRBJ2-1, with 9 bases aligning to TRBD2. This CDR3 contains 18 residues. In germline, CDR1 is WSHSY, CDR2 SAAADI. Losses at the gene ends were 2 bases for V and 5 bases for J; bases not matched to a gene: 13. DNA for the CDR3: TGCGCCAGCAGTGAGGGGTACAGGGCGGGAGGGACTGACAATGAGCAGTTCTTC. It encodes CASSEGYRAGGTDNEQFF.

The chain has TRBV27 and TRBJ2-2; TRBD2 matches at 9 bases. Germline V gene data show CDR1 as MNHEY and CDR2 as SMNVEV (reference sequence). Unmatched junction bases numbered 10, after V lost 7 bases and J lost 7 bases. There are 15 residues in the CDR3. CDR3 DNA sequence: TGTGCCAGCACCCGACTAGCGGACCCCATCGGGGAGCTGTTTTTT. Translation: CASTRLADPIGELFF.

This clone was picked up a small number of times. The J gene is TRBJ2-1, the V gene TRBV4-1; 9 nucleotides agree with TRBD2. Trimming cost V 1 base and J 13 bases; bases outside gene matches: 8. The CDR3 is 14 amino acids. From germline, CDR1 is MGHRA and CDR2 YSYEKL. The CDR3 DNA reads TGCGCCAGCAGCCAAGGTGCGGCGGGAGGGCCTCAGTTCTTC. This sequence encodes CASSQGAAGGPQFF.